This is a list of T cell receptor beta chains from one sample in a study of long-term antiretroviral therapy in people with HIV. TCRdb's table, derived via immunoSEQ multiplex PCR, lists solely in-frame clones and lacks some. The sample lists roughly 3,200 clones; around nine tenths were seen once. The sequencing used unsorted PBMCs, collected 0.3 years after starting antiretroviral therapy. All receptors come from a woman between 45 and 60 years old with HIV. Each CDR3 is given with its conserved first and last residue. A D gene is named only where the DNA matches it firmly. Where a row states a size, it is once, few, many or the class of an expanded clone; other rows omit it.

CDR3 DNA: TGTGCCAGCAGCTTAGTGGCGGCCTACGAGCAGTACTTC; CDR3 protein: CASSLVAAYEQYF; clone size: .; V gene: TRBV7-2; D gene: .; J gene: TRBJ2-7
CDR3 DNA: TGTGCCAGCAGTTACGGGGGATGGGGTCAAGAGACCCAGTACTTC; CDR3 protein: CASSYGGWGQETQYF; clone size: .; V gene: TRBV6-5; D gene: .; J gene: TRBJ2-5
CDR3 DNA: TGTGCCAGCAGCCCTGGCCAGGGGGCTTTCTACGAGCAGTACTTC; CDR3 protein: CASSPGQGAFYEQYF; clone size: once; V gene: TRBV7-3; D gene: TRBD1; J gene: TRBJ2-7
CDR3 DNA: TGTGCCAGCAGCGCCGACCCGACAGAACAAAACATTCAGTACTTC; CDR3 protein: CASSADPTEQNIQYF; clone size: .; V gene: TRBV5-4; D gene: .; J gene: TRBJ2-4
CDR3 DNA: TGTGCCAGCAGCCACAGCTATGGCTACACCTTC; CDR3 protein: CASSHSYGYTF; clone size: .; V gene: TRBV11-2; D gene: .; J gene: TRBJ1-2
CDR3 DNA: TGTGCCACCGTCATACAGGGGGCAGGCAGGAATTCACCCCTCCACTTT; CDR3 protein: CATVIQGAGRNSPLHF; clone size: .; V gene: TRBV9; D gene: TRBD1; J gene: TRBJ1-6
CDR3 DNA: TGTGCCAGCAGCGTAGGCTCCACAGGGGGCGATGGCTACACCTTC; CDR3 protein: CASSVGSTGGDGYTF; clone size: .; V gene: TRBV9; D gene: TRBD1; J gene: TRBJ1-2
CDR3 DNA: TGCGCCAGCAGCTCAGGTAGCGGGGTGCTGGGCACCGGGGAGCTGTTTTTT; CDR3 protein: CASSSGSGVLGTGELFF; clone size: .; V gene: TRBV5-1; D gene: TRBD2; J gene: TRBJ2-2
CDR3 DNA: TGTGCCAGCAGCAGGGATCCGGTGGGATGGGGATATGACACTGAAGCTTTCTTT; CDR3 protein: CASSRDPVGWGYDTEAFF; clone size: .; V gene: TRBV5-5; D gene: .; J gene: TRBJ1-1
CDR3 DNA: TGTGCCAGCAGTACCTATGGCTACACCTTC; CDR3 protein: CASSTYGYTF; clone size: once; V gene: TRBV21-1; D gene: .; J gene: TRBJ1-2
CDR3 DNA: TGTGCTAGCAGCTTAGCACTTTCGACAGGTACCGGAGAGACCCAGTACTTC; CDR3 protein: CASSLALSTGTGETQYF; clone size: .; V gene: TRBV7-7; D gene: .; J gene: TRBJ2-5
CDR3 DNA: TGTGCCAGCAGCTCCGATAGGGGCGGAAATGAAAAACTGTTTTTT; CDR3 protein: CASSSDRGGNEKLFF; clone size: .; V gene: TRBV5-4; D gene: .; J gene: TRBJ1-4
CDR3 DNA: TGTGCCAGCAGCTTAGCCAGACTAGCGGGCTCCTACGAGCAGTACTTC; CDR3 protein: CASSLARLAGSYEQYF; clone size: .; V gene: TRBV7-2; D gene: TRBD2; J gene: TRBJ2-7
CDR3 DNA: TGTGCCAGCAGCCAAGACCGGGACTTTCTAACCTCCTCCTACGAGCAGTACTTC; CDR3 protein: CASSQDRDFLTSSYEQYF; clone size: .; V gene: TRBV4-2; D gene: .; J gene: TRBJ2-7
CDR3 DNA: TGTGCCAGCAGCGGGTCCCGGGGCTACACTGAAGCTTTCTTT; CDR3 protein: CASSGSRGYTEAFF; clone size: .; V gene: TRBV6-1; D gene: .; J gene: TRBJ1-1
CDR3 DNA: TGCAGCGTCGGGTTGGACAGGGGGATAGAGACCCAGTACTTC; CDR3 protein: CSVGLDRGIETQYF; clone size: .; V gene: TRBV29-1; D gene: TRBD1; J gene: TRBJ2-5
CDR3 DNA: TGTGCCAGCAGTGAAGCTGGCGGGGGGGTCCAAGAGACCCAGTACTTC; CDR3 protein: CASSEAGGGVQETQYF; clone size: .; V gene: TRBV6-1; D gene: TRBD2; J gene: TRBJ2-5
CDR3 DNA: TGTGCCAGCAGCTTAAGGGGGGATACGCAGTATTTT; CDR3 protein: CASSLRGDTQYF; clone size: .; V gene: TRBV21-1; D gene: .; J gene: TRBJ2-3
CDR3 DNA: TGTGCCAGCAGTGTCTTTGAGTCACCCAATACTAACTATGGCTACACCTTC; CDR3 protein: CASSVFESPNTNYGYTF; clone size: .; V gene: TRBV6-1; D gene: .; J gene: TRBJ1-2
CDR3 DNA: TGTGCCAGTAGTATTGGCCAGGGGAGGGCAGATACGCAGTATTTT; CDR3 protein: CASSIGQGRADTQYF; clone size: .; V gene: TRBV19; D gene: .; J gene: TRBJ2-3
CDR3 DNA: TGTGCTAGTGCCAAGGGGGACACCCAAGAGACCCAGTACTTC; CDR3 protein: CASAKGDTQETQYF; clone size: once; V gene: TRBV12-5; D gene: .; J gene: TRBJ2-5
CDR3 DNA: TGTGCCAGCAGTTTGGGTAGGGGCAGCTACGAGCAGTACTTC; CDR3 protein: CASSLGRGSYEQYF; clone size: .; V gene: TRBV27; D gene: .; J gene: TRBJ2-7
CDR3 DNA: TGTGCCAGCAGTGAACAGGCATTGGCCCAGAACACTGAAGCTTTCTTT; CDR3 protein: CASSEQALAQNTEAFF; clone size: .; V gene: TRBV6-1; D gene: .; J gene: TRBJ1-1
CDR3 DNA: TGTGCCAGCAGTGAAACGGAAAACTATGGCTACACCTTC; CDR3 protein: CASSETENYGYTF; clone size: .; V gene: TRBV2; D gene: .; J gene: TRBJ1-2
CDR3 DNA: TGTGCCAGTAGTAGAGTTAGCGGGGGGGCAACGTGGACAGATACGCAGTATTTT; CDR3 protein: CASSRVSGGATWTDTQYF; clone size: .; V gene: TRBV19; D gene: TRBD2; J gene: TRBJ2-3
CDR3 DNA: TGTGCCAGTAGCGACCGGGACTATAATGAAAAACTGTTTTTT; CDR3 protein: CASSDRDYNEKLFF; clone size: .; V gene: TRBV19; D gene: .; J gene: TRBJ1-4
CDR3 DNA: TGTGCCAGCAGCTTTAGCGGGGGGTACGACGAGCAGTACTTC; CDR3 protein: CASSFSGGYDEQYF; clone size: .; V gene: TRBV7-2; D gene: TRBD2; J gene: TRBJ2-7
CDR3 DNA: TGTGCCAGTAATCGTGGCACAGATACGCAGTATTTT; CDR3 protein: CASNRGTDTQYF; clone size: .; V gene: TRBV19; D gene: .; J gene: TRBJ2-3
CDR3 DNA: TGTGCCAGCAGCCCCCGGGGTAACTATGGCTACACCTTC; CDR3 protein: CASSPRGNYGYTF; clone size: .; V gene: TRBV13; D gene: .; J gene: TRBJ1-2
CDR3 DNA: TGTGCCAGTAGTATACGACAGGGTTTAGATGAGCAGTACTTC; CDR3 protein: CASSIRQGLDEQYF; clone size: .; V gene: TRBV19; D gene: TRBD1; J gene: TRBJ2-5
CDR3 DNA: TGTGCCAGCAGCAGGGACAGGGTGAAAACTGAAGCTTTCTTT; CDR3 protein: CASSRDRVKTEAFF; clone size: .; V gene: TRBV7-2; D gene: TRBD1; J gene: TRBJ1-1
CDR3 DNA: TGTGCCAGCAGCTTAACAGCGTCAGGACAGGGGGCCGGCTACACCTTC; CDR3 protein: CASSLTASGQGAGYTF; clone size: once; V gene: TRBV7-8; D gene: TRBD1; J gene: TRBJ1-2
CDR3 DNA: TGTGCCAGCTCACCACTGGCGGCTCCCTACTATGGCTACACCTTC; CDR3 protein: CASSPLAAPYYGYTF; clone size: .; V gene: TRBV18; D gene: .; J gene: TRBJ1-2
CDR3 DNA: TGTGCCAGCAGTGAAGGCAGGGGGTCGGAGTATGGCTACACCTTC; CDR3 protein: CASSEGRGSEYGYTF; clone size: .; V gene: TRBV2; D gene: TRBD1; J gene: TRBJ1-2
CDR3 DNA: TGTGCCACCAGCAGAGAGGGGACAGGTGATGGCTACACCTTC; CDR3 protein: CATSREGTGDGYTF; clone size: .; V gene: TRBV15; D gene: TRBD1; J gene: TRBJ1-2
CDR3 DNA: TGCGCCAGCAGCCAAGACCGGACAGGGGGCTCCACAGATACGCAGTATTTT; CDR3 protein: CASSQDRTGGSTDTQYF; clone size: .; V gene: TRBV4-1; D gene: TRBD1; J gene: TRBJ2-3
CDR3 DNA: TGTGCCAGCAGTCCGAGACAGGTGTTGAGCTATGGCTACACCTTC; CDR3 protein: CASSPRQVLSYGYTF; clone size: .; V gene: TRBV27; D gene: .; J gene: TRBJ1-2
CDR3 DNA: TGTGCCAGTAGTACCGTCAGCGGGGCAGATACGCAGTATTTT; CDR3 protein: CASSTVSGADTQYF; clone size: .; V gene: TRBV19; D gene: TRBD2; J gene: TRBJ2-3
CDR3 DNA: TGTGCCAGTAGTTCTAGTAATAGGGGCTATGGCTACACCTTC; CDR3 protein: CASSSSNRGYGYTF; clone size: .; V gene: TRBV19; D gene: .; J gene: TRBJ1-2
CDR3 DNA: TGTGCCAGCAGACAGGGACAGGTGCACACCATATATTTT; CDR3 protein: CASRQGQVHTIYF; clone size: .; V gene: TRBV2; D gene: TRBD1; J gene: TRBJ1-3
CDR3 DNA: TGCGCCAGCAGCTTGGAGGGACAAGCCGACTTCGGTGGCTACACCTTC; CDR3 protein: CASSLEGQADFGGYTF; clone size: .; V gene: TRBV5-1; D gene: .; J gene: TRBJ1-2
CDR3 DNA: TGTGCCACCAGCACCCCTCGTGGCCGGATGAACACTGAAGCTTTCTTT; CDR3 protein: CATSTPRGRMNTEAFF; clone size: .; V gene: TRBV15; D gene: .; J gene: TRBJ1-1
CDR3 DNA: TGTGCCAGCAGTTACAGGGCCTCCTACAATGAGCAGTTCTTC; CDR3 protein: CASSYRASYNEQFF; clone size: .; V gene: TRBV6-5; D gene: .; J gene: TRBJ2-1
CDR3 DNA: TGTGCCAGCAGCTTTAGGGGACAGGGAACCTACAATGAGCAGTTCTTC; CDR3 protein: CASSFRGQGTYNEQFF; clone size: .; V gene: TRBV5-6; D gene: TRBD1; J gene: TRBJ2-1
CDR3 DNA: TGCGCCAGCAGCAGAGGGGACAGCACAGATACGCAGTATTTT; CDR3 protein: CASSRGDSTDTQYF; clone size: .; V gene: TRBV5-1; D gene: .; J gene: TRBJ2-3
CDR3 DNA: TGTGCCAGCAGTTACTCGAGGGGCGGGGGTATCTACGAGCAGTACTTC; CDR3 protein: CASSYSRGGGIYEQYF; clone size: .; V gene: TRBV6-5; D gene: TRBD2; J gene: TRBJ2-7
CDR3 DNA: TGTGCCAGCTCGGGTCTGGACAGGGGGAATTCACCCCTCCACTTT; CDR3 protein: CASSGLDRGNSPLHF; clone size: .; V gene: TRBV18; D gene: TRBD1; J gene: TRBJ1-6
CDR3 DNA: TGTGCCAGCAGCTTAGTTACAGGTTCGAACACCGGGGAGCTGTTTTTT; CDR3 protein: CASSLVTGSNTGELFF; clone size: .; V gene: TRBV7-9; D gene: .; J gene: TRBJ2-2
CDR3 DNA: TGTGCCAGCAGCTTAATGGGCGTTGGGGGGAATTCACCCCTCCACTTT; CDR3 protein: CASSLMGVGGNSPLHF; clone size: .; V gene: TRBV7-3; D gene: .; J gene: TRBJ1-6